The entry below gives a single TCR beta chain sequence along with its context. Here immunoSEQ multiplex PCR was the method, and the copy in TCRdb shows in-frame clones only, minus some. This table holds roughly 180,000 clones, 94% found once. It was during active infection that Seattle patients were enrolled and then longitudinally followed. The data stem from a study of blood T cell repertoires in COVID-19. Study-level background: The analysed material was cDNA or gDNA that came from T cells, B-cell-depleted T cells, or PBMCs.

CDR1 and CDR2 from the germline V gene are SQVTM and ANQGSEA. The CDR3 is 14 amino acids. Deletions cut 3 bases from V and 2 bases from J, with 11 bases between. The specimen was peripheral blood. The clonotype comes from a man aged 25 to 45 with COVID-19, enrolled during active disease. The chain has TRBV29-1 and TRBJ2-1; D not certain. CDR3 residues: CSVDLEIPYNEQFF. The CDR3 coding sequence is TGCAGCGTTGACTTGGAGATACCCTACAATGAGCAGTTCTTC.